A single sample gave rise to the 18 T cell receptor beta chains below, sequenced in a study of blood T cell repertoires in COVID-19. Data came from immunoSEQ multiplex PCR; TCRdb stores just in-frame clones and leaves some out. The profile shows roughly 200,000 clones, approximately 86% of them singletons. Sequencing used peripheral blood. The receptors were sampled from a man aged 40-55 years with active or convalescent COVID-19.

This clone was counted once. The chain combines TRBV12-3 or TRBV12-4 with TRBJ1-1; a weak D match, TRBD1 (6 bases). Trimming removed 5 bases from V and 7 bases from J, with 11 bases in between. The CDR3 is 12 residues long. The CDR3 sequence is CASSLGQLEAFF. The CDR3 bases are TGTGCCAGCAGTCTTGGACAGCTTGAAGCTTTCTTT.

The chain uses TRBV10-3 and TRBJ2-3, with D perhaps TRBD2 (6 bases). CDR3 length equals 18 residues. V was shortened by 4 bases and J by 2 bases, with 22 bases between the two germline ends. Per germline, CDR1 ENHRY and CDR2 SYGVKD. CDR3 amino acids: CAISGNIRRDSITDTQYF. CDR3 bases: TGTGCCATCAGTGGGAACATAAGGAGGGACTCCATCACAGATACGCAGTATTTT.

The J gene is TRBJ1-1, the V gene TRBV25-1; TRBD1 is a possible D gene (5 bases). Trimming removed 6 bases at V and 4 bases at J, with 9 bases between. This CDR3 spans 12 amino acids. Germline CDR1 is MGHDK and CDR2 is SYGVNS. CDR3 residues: CASSKGPTEAFF. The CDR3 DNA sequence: TGTGCCAGCAGCAAGGGGCCCACTGAAGCTTTCTTT.

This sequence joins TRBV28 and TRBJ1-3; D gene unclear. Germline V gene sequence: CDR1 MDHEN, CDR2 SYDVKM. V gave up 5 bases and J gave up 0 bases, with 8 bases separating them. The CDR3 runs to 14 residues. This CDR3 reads CASSPRSSGNTIYF. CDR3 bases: TGTGCCAGCAGTCCGCGGAGCTCTGGAAACACCATATATTTT.

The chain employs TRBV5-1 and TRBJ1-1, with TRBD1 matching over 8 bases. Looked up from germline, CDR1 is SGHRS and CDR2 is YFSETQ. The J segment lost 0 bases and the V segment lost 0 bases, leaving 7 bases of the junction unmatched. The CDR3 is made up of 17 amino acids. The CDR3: CASSLGQGASVNTEAFF. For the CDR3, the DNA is TGCGCCAGCAGCTTGGGCCAGGGGGCGAGTGTGAACACTGAAGCTTTCTTT. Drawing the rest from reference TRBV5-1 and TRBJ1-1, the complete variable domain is KAGVTQTPRYLIKTRGQQVTLSCSPISGHRSVSWYQQTPGQGLQFLFEYFSETQRNKGNFPGRFSGRQFSNSRSEMNVSTLELGDSALYLCASSLGQGASVNTEAFFGQGTRLTVV.

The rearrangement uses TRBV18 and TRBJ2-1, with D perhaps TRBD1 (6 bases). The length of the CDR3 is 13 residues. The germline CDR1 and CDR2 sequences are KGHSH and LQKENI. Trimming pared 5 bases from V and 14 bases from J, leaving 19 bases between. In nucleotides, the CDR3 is TGTGCCAGCTCAGCTAACAGGGACCGAGGAGAGTTCTTC. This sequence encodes CASSANRDRGEFF.

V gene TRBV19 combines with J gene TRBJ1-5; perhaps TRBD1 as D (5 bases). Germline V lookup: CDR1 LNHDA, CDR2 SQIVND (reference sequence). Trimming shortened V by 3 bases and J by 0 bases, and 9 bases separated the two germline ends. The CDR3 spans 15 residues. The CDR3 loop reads CASSMAGNSNQPQHF. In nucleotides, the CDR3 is TGTGCCAGTAGTATGGCAGGGAATAGCAATCAGCCCCAGCATTTT.

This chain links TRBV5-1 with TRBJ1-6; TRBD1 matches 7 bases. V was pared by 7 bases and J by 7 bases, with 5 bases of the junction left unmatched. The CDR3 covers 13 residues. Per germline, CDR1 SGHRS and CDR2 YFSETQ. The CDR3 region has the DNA TGCGCCAGCGGGGACAGCAAGAATTCACCCCTCCACTTT. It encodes CASGDSKNSPLHF.

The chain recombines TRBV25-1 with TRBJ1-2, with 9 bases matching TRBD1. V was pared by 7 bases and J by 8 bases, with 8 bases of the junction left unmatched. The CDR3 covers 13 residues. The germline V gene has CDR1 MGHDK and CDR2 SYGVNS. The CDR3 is CASMGQGPRGYTF. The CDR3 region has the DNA TGTGCCAGCATGGGACAGGGACCGAGGGGCTACACCTTC.

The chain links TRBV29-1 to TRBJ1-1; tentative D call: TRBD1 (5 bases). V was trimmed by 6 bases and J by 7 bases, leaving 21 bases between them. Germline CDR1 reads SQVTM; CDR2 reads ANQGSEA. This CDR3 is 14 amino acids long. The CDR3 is CSVPDGHRTGEAFF. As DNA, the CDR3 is TGCAGCGTCCCCGATGGACACCGAACGGGTGAAGCTTTCTTT.

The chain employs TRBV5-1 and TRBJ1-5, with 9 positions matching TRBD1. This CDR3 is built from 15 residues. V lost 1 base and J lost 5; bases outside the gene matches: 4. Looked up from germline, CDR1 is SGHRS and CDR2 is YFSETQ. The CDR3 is CASSLTTGGDQPQHF. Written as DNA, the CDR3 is TGCGCCAGCAGCTTGACGACAGGGGGGGATCAGCCCCAGCATTTT.

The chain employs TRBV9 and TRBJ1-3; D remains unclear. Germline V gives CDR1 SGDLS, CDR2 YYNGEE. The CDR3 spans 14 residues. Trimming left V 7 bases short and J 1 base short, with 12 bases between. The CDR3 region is CASCRGPSGNTIYF. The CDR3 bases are TGTGCCAGCTGCCGAGGGCCTTCTGGAAACACCATATATTTT.

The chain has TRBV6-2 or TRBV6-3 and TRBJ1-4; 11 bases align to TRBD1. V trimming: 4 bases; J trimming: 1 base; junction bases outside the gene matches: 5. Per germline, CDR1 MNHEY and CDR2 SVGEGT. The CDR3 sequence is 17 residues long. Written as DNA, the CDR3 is TGTGCCAGCAGTTGGGGACAGGGGGGAGAAACTAATGAAAAACTGTTTTTT. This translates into CASSWGQGGETNEKLFF.

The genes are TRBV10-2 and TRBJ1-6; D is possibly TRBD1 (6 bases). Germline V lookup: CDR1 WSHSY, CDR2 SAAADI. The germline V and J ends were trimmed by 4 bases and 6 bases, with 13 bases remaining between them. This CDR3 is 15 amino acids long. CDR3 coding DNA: TGCGCCAGCAGTGGGTTTCAGGGGCCTAATTCACCCCTCCACTTT. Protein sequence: CASSGFQGPNSPLHF.

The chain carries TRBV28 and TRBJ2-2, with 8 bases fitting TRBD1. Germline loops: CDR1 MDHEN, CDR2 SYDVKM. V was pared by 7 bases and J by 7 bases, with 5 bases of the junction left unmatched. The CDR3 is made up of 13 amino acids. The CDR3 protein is CASTTGAVGELFF. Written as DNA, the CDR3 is TGTGCCAGCACGACAGGGGCGGTCGGGGAGCTGTTTTTT.

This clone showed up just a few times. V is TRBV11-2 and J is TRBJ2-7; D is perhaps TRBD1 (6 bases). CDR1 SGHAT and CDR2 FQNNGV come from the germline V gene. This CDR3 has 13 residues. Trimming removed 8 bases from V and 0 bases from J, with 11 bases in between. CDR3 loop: CASAGQYSYEQYF. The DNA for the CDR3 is TGTGCCAGCGCTGGACAGTACTCCTACGAGCAGTACTTC.

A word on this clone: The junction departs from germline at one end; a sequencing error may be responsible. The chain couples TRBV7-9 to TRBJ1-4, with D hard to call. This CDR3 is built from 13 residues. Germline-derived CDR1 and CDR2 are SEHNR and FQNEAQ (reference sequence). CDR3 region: CASSPETNEKLFF. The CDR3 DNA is TGTGCCAGCAGCCCCGAAACTAATGAAAAGCTGTTTTTT.

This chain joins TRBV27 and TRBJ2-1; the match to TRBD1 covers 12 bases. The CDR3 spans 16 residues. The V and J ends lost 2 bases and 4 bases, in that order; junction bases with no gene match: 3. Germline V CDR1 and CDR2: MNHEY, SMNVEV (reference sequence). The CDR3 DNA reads TGTGCCAGCAGTTTAAGGGACAGGGGGCAGTACAATGAGCAGTTCTTC. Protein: CASSLRDRGQYNEQFF.